The TCR beta chain under discussion was sequenced for a study of shared clonotypes between healthy human individuals. Turning to the study itself: The plates for each donor numbered three CD4 naive, three CD4 memory, two CD8 naive and one CD8 memory.

Germline values: CDR1 MNHEY, CDR2 SMNVEV (reference sequence). Trimming at V came to 5 bases and at J to 6 bases, leaving 8 bases not matched to a gene. The CDR3 sequence is 15 residues long. Naivety among CD8 cells was defined by CD45RO negativity and positive CCR7 selection, thereby excluding terminally differentiated effector memory CD45RA+ cells. Donors had no recently reported acute infections or vaccinations and were HIV-negative. Those who donated, Caucasian adults without exception, all lived in Nashville, Tennessee. Clones were sequenced by immunoSEQ multiplex PCR, and TCRdb holds only the in-frame ones, with some missing. The table has 1.5 million to 2.5 million clones, approximately 94% seen once.

The source material was naive CD8+ T cells sorted from blood. This receptor was taken from a man aged 18 to 29 in good health. The chain couples TRBV27 to TRBJ2-3; 10 bases fit TRBD2. CDR3 coding DNA: TGTGCCAGCAGTCCTCTAGCGGGAGAGAGTGATACGCAGTATTTT. It is translated as CASSPLAGESDTQYF.